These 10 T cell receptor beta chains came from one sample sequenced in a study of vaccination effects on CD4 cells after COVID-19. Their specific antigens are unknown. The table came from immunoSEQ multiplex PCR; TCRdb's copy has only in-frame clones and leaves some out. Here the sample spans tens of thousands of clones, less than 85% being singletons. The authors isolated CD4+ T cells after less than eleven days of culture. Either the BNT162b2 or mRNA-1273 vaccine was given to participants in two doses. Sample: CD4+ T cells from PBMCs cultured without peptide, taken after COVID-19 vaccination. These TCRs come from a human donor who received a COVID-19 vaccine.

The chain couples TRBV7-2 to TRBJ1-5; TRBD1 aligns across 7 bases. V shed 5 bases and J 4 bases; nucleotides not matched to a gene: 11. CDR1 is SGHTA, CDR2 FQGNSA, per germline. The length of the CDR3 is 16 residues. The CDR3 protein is CASSPKRDSLNQPQHF. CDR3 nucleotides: TGTGCCAGCAGCCCTAAACGGGACAGCTTAAATCAGCCCCAGCATTTT. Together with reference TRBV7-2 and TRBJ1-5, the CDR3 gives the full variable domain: GAGVSQSPSNKVTEKGKDVELRCDPISGHTALYWYRQSLGQGLEFLIYFQGNSAPDKSGLPSDRFSAERTGGSVSTLTIQRTQQEDSAVYLCASSPKRDSLNQPQHFGDGTRLSIL.

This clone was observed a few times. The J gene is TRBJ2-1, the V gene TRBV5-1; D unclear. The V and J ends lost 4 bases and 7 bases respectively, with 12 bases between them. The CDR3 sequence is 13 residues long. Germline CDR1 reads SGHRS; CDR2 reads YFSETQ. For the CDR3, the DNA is TGCGCCAGCAGCCCCGCTACCTTTAATGAGCAGTTCTTC. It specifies CASSPATFNEQFF.

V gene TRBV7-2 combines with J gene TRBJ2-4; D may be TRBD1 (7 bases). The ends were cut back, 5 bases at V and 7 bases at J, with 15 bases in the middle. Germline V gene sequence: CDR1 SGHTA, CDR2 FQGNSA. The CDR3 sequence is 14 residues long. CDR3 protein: CASSPRDSWNIQYF. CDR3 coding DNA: TGTGCCAGCAGCCCGCGGGACAGTTGGAACATTCAGTACTTC.

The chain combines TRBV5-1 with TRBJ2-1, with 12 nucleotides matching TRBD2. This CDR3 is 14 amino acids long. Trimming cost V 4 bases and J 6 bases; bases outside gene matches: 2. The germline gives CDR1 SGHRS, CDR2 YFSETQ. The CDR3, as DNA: TGCGCCAGCAGCGCTAGCGGGGGGGCCAATGAGCAGTTCTTC. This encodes CASSASGGANEQFF.

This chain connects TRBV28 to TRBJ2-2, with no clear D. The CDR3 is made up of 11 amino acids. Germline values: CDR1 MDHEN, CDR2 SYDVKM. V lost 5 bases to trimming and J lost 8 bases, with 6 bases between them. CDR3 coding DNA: TGTGCCAGCAGTGCGACAGGGGAGCTGTTTTTT. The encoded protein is CASSATGELFF. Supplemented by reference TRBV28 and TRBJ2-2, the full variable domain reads DVKVTQSSRYLVKRTGEKVFLECVQDMDHENMFWYRQDPGLGLRLIYFSYDVKMKEKGDIPEGYSVSREKKERFSLILESASTNQTSMYLCASSATGELFFGEGSRLTVL.

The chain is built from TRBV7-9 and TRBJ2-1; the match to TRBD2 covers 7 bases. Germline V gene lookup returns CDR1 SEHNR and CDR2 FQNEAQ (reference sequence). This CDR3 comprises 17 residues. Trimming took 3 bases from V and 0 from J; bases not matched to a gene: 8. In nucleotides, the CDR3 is TGTGCCAGCAGCTTTCCGACTAGCTCTAGCTCCTACAATGAGCAGTTCTTC. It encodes CASSFPTSSSSYNEQFF.

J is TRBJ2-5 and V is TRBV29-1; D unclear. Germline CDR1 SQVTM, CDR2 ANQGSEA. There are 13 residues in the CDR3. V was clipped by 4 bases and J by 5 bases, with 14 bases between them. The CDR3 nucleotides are TGCAGCGTTGGGCGCGGTATCGGGGAGACCCAGTACTTC. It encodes CSVGRGIGETQYF. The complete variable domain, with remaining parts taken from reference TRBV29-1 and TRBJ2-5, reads SAVISQKPSRDICQRGTSLTIQCQVDSQVTMMFWYRQQPGQSLTLIATANQGSEATYESGFVIDKFPISRPNLTFSTLTVSNMSPEDSSIYLCSVGRGIGETQYFGPGTRLLVL.

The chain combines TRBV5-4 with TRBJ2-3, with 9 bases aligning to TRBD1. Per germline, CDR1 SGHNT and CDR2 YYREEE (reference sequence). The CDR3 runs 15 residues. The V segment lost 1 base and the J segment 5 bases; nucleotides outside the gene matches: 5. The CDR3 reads CASSLRDREVDTQYF. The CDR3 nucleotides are TGTGCCAGCAGCTTGCGGGACAGGGAAGTAGATACGCAGTATTTT.

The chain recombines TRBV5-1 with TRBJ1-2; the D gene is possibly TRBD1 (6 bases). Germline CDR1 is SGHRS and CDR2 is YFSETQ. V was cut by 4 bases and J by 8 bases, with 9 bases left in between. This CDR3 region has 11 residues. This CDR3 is CASSPGAGYTF. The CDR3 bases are TGCGCCAGCAGCCCAGGGGCGGGCTACACCTTC.

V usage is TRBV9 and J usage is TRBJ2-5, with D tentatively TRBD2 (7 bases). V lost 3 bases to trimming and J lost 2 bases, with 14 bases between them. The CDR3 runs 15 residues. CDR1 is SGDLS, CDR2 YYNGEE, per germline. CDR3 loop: CASSGGGGLQETQYF. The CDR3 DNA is TGTGCCAGCAGCGGAGGGGGGGGGTTACAAGAGACCCAGTACTTC.